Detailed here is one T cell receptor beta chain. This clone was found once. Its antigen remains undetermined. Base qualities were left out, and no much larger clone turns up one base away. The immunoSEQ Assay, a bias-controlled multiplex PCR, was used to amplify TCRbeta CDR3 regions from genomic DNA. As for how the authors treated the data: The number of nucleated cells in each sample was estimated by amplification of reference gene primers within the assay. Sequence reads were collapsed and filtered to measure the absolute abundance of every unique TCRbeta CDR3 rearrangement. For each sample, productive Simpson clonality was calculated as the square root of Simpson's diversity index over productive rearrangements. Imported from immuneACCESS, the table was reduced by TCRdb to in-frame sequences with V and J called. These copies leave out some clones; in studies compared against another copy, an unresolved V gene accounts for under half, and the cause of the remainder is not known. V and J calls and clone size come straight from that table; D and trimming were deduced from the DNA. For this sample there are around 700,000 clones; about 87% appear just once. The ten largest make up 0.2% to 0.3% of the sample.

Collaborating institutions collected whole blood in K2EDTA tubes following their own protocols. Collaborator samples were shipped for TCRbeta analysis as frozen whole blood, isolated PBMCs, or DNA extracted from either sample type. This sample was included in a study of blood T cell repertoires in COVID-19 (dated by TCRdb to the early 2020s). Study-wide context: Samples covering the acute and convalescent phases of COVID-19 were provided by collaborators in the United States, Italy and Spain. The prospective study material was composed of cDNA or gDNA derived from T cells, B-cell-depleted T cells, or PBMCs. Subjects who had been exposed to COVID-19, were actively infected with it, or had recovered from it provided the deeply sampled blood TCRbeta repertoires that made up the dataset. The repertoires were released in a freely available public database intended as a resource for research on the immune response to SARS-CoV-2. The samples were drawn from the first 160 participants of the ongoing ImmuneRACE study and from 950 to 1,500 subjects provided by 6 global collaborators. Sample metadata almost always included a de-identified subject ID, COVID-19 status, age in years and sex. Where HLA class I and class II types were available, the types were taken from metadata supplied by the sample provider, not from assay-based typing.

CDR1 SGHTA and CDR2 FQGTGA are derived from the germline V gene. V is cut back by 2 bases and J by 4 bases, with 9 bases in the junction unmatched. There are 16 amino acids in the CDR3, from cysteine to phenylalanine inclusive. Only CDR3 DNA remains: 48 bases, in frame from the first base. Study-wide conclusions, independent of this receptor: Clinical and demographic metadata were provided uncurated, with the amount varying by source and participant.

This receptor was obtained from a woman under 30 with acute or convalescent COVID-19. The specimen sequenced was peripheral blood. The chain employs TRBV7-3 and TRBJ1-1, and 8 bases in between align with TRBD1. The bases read TGTGCCAGCAGCTTACTACCTCAGGGGGCGGCCACTGAAGCTTTCTTT. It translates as CASSLLPQGAATEAFF.